The present T cell receptor (beta chain) was sequenced within a study of T cell changes during pregnancy in multiple sclerosis. Sequenced by immunoSEQ multiplex PCR; TCRdb stores in-frame clones only, minus some. The data show about 80,000 clones, under 95% seen once. The sequenced sample was peripheral blood, obtained after pregnancy. The TCR was taken from a female donor in good health, enrolled as a control in a pregnancy study.

CDR3 bases: TGTGCCAGCAGCCAAGGGGTCGAGCAGGGCACGGCTTTCTTT. It encodes CASSQGVEQGTAFF. V is TRBV4-2 and J is TRBJ1-1; a possible D gene is TRBD1 (5 bases). The ends were cut back, 1 base at V and 11 bases at J, with 17 bases in the middle. This CDR3 has 14 amino acids. Germline CDR1 and CDR2: LGHNA and YNFKEQ.